Listed below are T cell receptor beta chains from one sample, sequenced in a study of Graves' ophthalmopathy and Graves' hyperthyroidism. TCRdb passed the multiplex PCR reads through MiXCR, listing each CDR3 protein once. Altogether approximately 210,000 distinct CDR3 sequences are present, about 22% being singletons, with the ten largest covering approximately 40%. Sequencing used peripheral blood. These receptors were taken from a woman aged 45-65 years with Graves' ophthalmopathy. Both conserved end residues are part of each CDR3. Fields, in order: clone size, J gene, V gene, D gene, CDR3 DNA, CDR3 protein. A D gene is named only where the DNA matches it firmly. A clone size is listed for some rows: how often the clone was seen (once, few, many), or a class if it is expanded.

>many|TRBJ2-5|TRBV5-1|TRBD1
TGCGCCAGCAGCCCTACCGGGACAGGGGGCGCGGAGACCCAGTACTTC
CASSPTGTGGAETQYF
>many|TRBJ1-2|TRBV6-5|NA
TGTGCCAGCAGACCCTCAGGAGGGGTCTACTATGGCTACACCTTC
CASRPSGGVYYGYTF
>many|TRBJ2-7|TRBV5-1|NA
TGCGCCAGCAGCATGTCCGACGGGAGCTCCTACGAGCAGTACTTC
CASSMSDGSSYEQYF
>many|TRBJ2-5|TRBV29-1|NA
TGCAGCGTCCCCAAGGGGTTAAGTCAAGAGACCCAGTACTTC
CSVPKGLSQETQYF
>many|TRBJ1-1|TRBV11-3|NA
TGTGCCAGCAGCGTTGTCCCGAACACTGAAGCTTTCTTT
CASSVVPNTEAFF
>many|TRBJ1-1|TRBV7-2|NA
TGTGCCAGCACCCAAGGTTGGGGAGCGATCACTGAAGCTTTCTTT
CASTQGWGAITEAFF
>many|TRBJ2-7|TRBV5-1|TRBD2
TGCGCCAGCAGCCCGGACGCAAGACGGGGGGGCATGTACGAGCAGTACTTC
CASSPDARRGGMYEQYF
>NA|TRBJ2-7|TRBV10-1|NA
TGCGCCAGCAGTGAAACGGCTACGAAGCAGTACTTC
CASSETATKQYF
>many|TRBJ2-5|TRBV29-1|TRBD1
TGCAGCGGTCGGACAGGTCAAGAGACCCAGTACTTC
CSGRTGQETQYF
>NA|TRBJ1-1|TRBV19|NA
TGTGCCAGTACCCTTGGGAGGACTGAAGCTTTCTTT
CASTLGRTEAFF
>many|TRBJ2-7|TRBV20-1|TRBD1
TGCAGTGCTAGAGGGAGGCGAGGACAGGCCTCCTACGAGCAGTACTTC
CSARGRRGQASYEQYF
>few|TRBJ2-5|TRBV10-3|TRBD2
TGTGCCATCGGAAGCGGGAGCCGGGAGACCCAGTACTTC
CAIGSGSRETQYF
>many|TRBJ2-5|TRBV14|TRBD2
TGTGCCAGCAGCCACACTAGCGGGAGGACCCAAGAGACCCAGTACTTC
CASSHTSGRTQETQYF
>many|TRBJ1-1|TRBV7-9|NA
TGTGCCAGCAGCTTAACGACACCCATCAACACTGAAGCTTTCTTT
CASSLTTPINTEAFF
>NA|TRBJ2-5|TRBV6-1|TRBD1
TGTGCCAGCAGGCGACAGGGGATCGGGCAAGAGACCCAGTACTTC
CASRRQGIGQETQYF
>few|TRBJ2-7|TRBV28|NA
TGTGCCAGCAAGAACGAAGAGACACCTGCCTACGAGCAGTACTTC
CASKNEETPAYEQYF
>many|TRBJ1-5|TRBV6-5|NA
TGTGCCAGCAGATCCAGGTCTAATCAGCCCCAGCATTTT
CASRSRSNQPQHF
>many|TRBJ1-5|TRBV6-1|NA
TGTGCCAGCAGTGATAATGCGGGGAATGGCAATCAGCCCCAGCATTTT
CASSDNAGNGNQPQHF
>NA|TRBJ2-5|TRBV11-2|NA
TGTGCCAGCAGCCCGGGGACCAGAGCAACCCAGTACTTC
CASSPGTRATQYF
>many|TRBJ2-2|TRBV10-3|NA
TGTGCCATCAGTGAGGGCCAGGGAAACACCGGGGAGCTGTTTTTT
CAISEGQGNTGELFF
>NA|TRBJ1-2|TRBV28|TRBD1
TGTGCCAGCAGTTTCTCCGACAGGGGCTATGGCTACACCTTC
CASSFSDRGYGYTF
>NA|TRBJ2-5|TRBV2|TRBD2
TGTGCCAGCAGTTACGGGGGGACTAGCGGGAGCAGAGAGACCCAGTACTTC
CASSYGGTSGSRETQYF
>many|TRBJ2-4|TRBV6-5|TRBD1
TGTGCCAGCGGTTACCGCGTAACAGGGGATCTAGCCAAAAACATTCAGTACTTC
CASGYRVTGDLAKNIQYF
>NA|TRBJ1-1|TRBV9|NA
TGTGCCAGCAGCGTATCTGCAGGCCGTGAAGCTTTCTTT
CASSVSAGREAFF
>many|TRBJ2-5|TRBV7-9|NA
TGTGCCAGCAGCACAGGACAGCACCAACGGGAGACCCAGTACTTC
CASSTGQHQRETQYF
>many|TRBJ2-2|TRBV12-3/TRBV12-4|NA
TGTGCCAGCAGTTTAGCGGCGGTAAACACCGGGGAGCTGTTTTTT
CASSLAAVNTGELFF
>few|TRBJ2-7|TRBV9|TRBD2
TGTGCCAGCAGTGTGACTAGCGGGAGGGAGTACGAGCAGTACTTC
CASSVTSGREYEQYF
>NA|TRBJ2-5|TRBV3-1|NA
TGTGCCAGCAGCCCAAGGAACCCTCGAGAGACCCAGTACTTC
CASSPRNPRETQYF
>many|TRBJ2-2|TRBV7-2|NA
TGTGCCAGCAGCTTAGATCCGGGGCCAGGGGAGCTGTTTTTT
CASSLDPGPGELFF
>many|TRBJ2-7|TRBV11-3|NA
TGTGCCAGCAGCCACGGTTTTGTCCAAACCTACGAGCAGTACTTC
CASSHGFVQTYEQYF
>NA|TRBJ1-1|TRBV19|NA
TGTGCCAGTAGTATGGTGGCTGAAGCTTTCTTT
CASSMVAEAFF
>many|TRBJ2-7|TRBV2|TRBD2
TGTGCCAGCAAAGGAGCGGGAGTCCACGAGCAGTACTTC
CASKGAGVHEQYF
>many|TRBJ1-1|TRBV14|TRBD1
TGTGCCAGCAGCCAAAGGACAGGGGGAGTCGGTGGAAACACTGAAGCTTTCTTT
CASSQRTGGVGGNTEAFF
>many|TRBJ1-1|TRBV7-2|TRBD1
TGTGCCAGCAGCTTCAGACAGGGCAGGAACACTGAAGCTTTCTTT
CASSFRQGRNTEAFF
>many|TRBJ1-2|TRBV29-1|TRBD1
TGCAGCGTGGGTTGGGGTGGACAGGCTATTCGCTATGGCTACACCTTC
CSVGWGGQAIRYGYTF
>many|TRBJ1-1|TRBV6-5|TRBD1
TGTGCCAGCAGCCGGGACAGGGGGTCTATAAACACTGAAGCTTTCTTT
CASSRDRGSINTEAFF
>many|TRBJ2-7|TRBV7-8|NA
TGTGCCAGCAGCTGGGACCCGTCCTACGAGCAGTACTTC
CASSWDPSYEQYF
>many|TRBJ2-5|TRBV12-3/TRBV12-4|TRBD2
TGTGCCAGCAGTTTAGCCCAGGTGGGGGGGGGGGAGACCCAGTACTTC
CASSLAQVGGGETQYF
>many|TRBJ2-7|TRBV12-3/TRBV12-4|NA
TGTGCCAGCAGTTTAACAGGGTCCGAGCAGTACTTC
CASSLTGSEQYF
>many|TRBJ1-1|TRBV10-1|TRBD1
TGCGCCAGCAGATCGACAGGGGCCACTGAAGCTTTCTTT
CASRSTGATEAFF
>few|TRBJ2-5|TRBV5-1|NA
TGCGCCAGCAGCTTGGGACAAAGCCAAGAGACCCAGTACTTC
CASSLGQSQETQYF